The source of this T cell receptor (beta chain) is a study of Ad26.COV2.S vaccination and SARS-CoV-2 variants. Study summary: Enrollment placed the donor in the COV1001 Ad26.COV2.S trial arm.

Described treatment: about 20 received Ad26.COV2.S at low or high dose, single or two shots; roughly five received placebo; per-sample allocation not given. All samples were drawn on day 63, counting from the first vaccine or placebo injection. This clone has a handful of counts. What it binds is unknown. Data came from immunoSEQ multiplex PCR; TCRdb stores just in-frame clones and leaves some out. Seen here are around 450,000 clones, approximately 92% observed once, and the top ten hold 2.5%. The germline V gene encodes CDR1 SGHDN and CDR2 FVKESK. This CDR3 comprises 15 residues. J was trimmed by 7 bases and V by 0 bases; bases with no gene match: 7. Study-wide findings and caveats: Total T cell responses, in the TCR breadth and depth analyses, may have been underestimated.

The material sequenced was peripheral blood, taken in a trial of Ad26.COV2.S vaccine versus placebo. J is TRBJ1-1 and V is TRBV14, with 8 bases fitting TRBD1. The clonotype originates from a person between 18 and 65 years old who received the Ad26.COV2.S COVID-19 vaccine or a placebo. DNA of the CDR3: TGTGCCAGCAGCCAAGACGGGACAGGCTATGTTGAAGCTTTCTTT. Its protein product is CASSQDGTGYVEAFF. Full variable domain (missing parts from reference TRBV14 and TRBJ1-1): EAGVTQFPSHSVIEKGQTVTLRCDPISGHDNLYWYRRVMGKEIKFLLHFVKESKQDESGMPNNRFLAERTGGTYSTLKVQPAELEDSGVYFCASSQDGTGYVEAFFGQGTRLTVV.